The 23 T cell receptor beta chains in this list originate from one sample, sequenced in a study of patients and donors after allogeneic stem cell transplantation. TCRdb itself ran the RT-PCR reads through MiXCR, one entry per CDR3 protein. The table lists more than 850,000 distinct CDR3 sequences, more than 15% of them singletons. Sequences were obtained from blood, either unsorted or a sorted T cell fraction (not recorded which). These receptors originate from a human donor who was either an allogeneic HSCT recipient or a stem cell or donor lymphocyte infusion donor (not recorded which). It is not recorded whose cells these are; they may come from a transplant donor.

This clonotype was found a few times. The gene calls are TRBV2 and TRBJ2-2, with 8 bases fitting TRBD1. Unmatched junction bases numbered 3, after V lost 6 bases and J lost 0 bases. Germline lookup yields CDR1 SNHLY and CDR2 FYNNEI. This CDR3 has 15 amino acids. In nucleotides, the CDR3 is TGTGCCAGCAGGTCAGGGGGCGCGAACACCGGGGAGCTGTTTTTT. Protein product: CASRSGGANTGELFF. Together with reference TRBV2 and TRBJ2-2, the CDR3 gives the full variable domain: EPEVTQTPSHQVTQMGQEVILRCVPISNHLYFYWYRQILGQKVEFLVSFYNNEISEKSEIFDDQFSVERPDGSNFTLKIRSTKLEDSAMYFCASRSGGANTGELFFGEGSRLTVL.

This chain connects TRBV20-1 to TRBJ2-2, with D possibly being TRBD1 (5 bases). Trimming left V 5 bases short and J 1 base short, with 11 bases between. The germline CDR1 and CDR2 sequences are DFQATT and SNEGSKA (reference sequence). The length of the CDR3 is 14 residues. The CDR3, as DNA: TGCAGTGCTTACCAAGGACAGAACACCGGGGAGCTGTTTTTT. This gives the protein CSAYQGQNTGELFF.

CDR3 in amino acids: CASSQTGTRADTQYF. The CDR3 bases are TGTGCCAGCAGCCAAACCGGGACTAGGGCAGATACGCAGTATTTT. The gene calls are TRBV6-1 and TRBJ2-3; 8 bases are a match to TRBD2. Germline V gene lookup returns CDR1 MNHNS and CDR2 SASEGT. This CDR3 has 15 amino acids. The V and J ends lost 6 bases and 4 bases, in that order; junction bases with no gene match: 9.

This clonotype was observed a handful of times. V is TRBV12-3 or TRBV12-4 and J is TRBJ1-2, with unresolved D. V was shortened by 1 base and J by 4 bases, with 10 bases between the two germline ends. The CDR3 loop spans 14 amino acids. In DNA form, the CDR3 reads TGTGCCAGCAGTTTAGGTAGGGAGATCTATGGCTACACCTTC. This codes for CASSLGREIYGYTF.

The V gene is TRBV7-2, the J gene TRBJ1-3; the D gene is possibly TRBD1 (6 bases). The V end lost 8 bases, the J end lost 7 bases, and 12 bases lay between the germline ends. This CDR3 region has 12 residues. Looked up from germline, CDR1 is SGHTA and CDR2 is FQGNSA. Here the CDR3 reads CASLQGGNTIYF. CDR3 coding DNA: TGTGCCAGCCTACAGGGAGGGAACACCATATATTTT.

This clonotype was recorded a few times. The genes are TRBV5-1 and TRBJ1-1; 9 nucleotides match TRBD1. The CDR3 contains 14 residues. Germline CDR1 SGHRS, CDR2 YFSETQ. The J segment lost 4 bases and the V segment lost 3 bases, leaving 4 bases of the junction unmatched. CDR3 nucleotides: TGCGCCAGCAGCTGGGACAGGGAGGGCACTGAAGCTTTCTTT. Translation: CASSWDREGTEAFF.

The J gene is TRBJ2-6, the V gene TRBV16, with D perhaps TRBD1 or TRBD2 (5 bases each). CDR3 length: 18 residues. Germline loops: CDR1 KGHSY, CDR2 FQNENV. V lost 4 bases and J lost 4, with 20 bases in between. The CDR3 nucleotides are TGTGCCAGCAGCCCCCGGGGAAAGGGGAGTCTGGGGGCCAACGTCCTGACTTTC. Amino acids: CASSPRGKGSLGANVLTF.

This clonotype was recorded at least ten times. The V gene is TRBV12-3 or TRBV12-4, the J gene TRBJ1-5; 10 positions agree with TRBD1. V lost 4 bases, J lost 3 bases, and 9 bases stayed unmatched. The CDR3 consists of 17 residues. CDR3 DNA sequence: TGTGCCAGCAGTTCCAGTCCCGGGACAGGGGCCAATCAGCCCCAGCATTTT. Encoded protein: CASSSSPGTGANQPQHF.

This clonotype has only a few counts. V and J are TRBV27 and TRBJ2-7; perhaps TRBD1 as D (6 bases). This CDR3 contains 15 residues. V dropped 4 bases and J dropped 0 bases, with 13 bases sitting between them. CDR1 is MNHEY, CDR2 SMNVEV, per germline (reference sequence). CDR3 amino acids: CASSWTGTPSYEQYF. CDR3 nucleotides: TGTGCCAGCAGTTGGACCGGGACACCCTCCTACGAGCAGTACTTC.

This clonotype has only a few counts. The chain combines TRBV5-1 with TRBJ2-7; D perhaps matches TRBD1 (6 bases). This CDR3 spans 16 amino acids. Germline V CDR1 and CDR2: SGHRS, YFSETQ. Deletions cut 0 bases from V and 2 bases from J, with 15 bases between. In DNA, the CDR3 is TGCGCCAGCAGCTTGGTGTCCCAACAGGGACCCTACGAGCAGTACTTC. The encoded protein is CASSLVSQQGPYEQYF.

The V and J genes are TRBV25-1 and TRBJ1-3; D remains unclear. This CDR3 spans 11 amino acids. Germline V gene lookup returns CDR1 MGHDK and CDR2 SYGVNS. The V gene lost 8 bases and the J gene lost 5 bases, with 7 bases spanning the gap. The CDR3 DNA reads TGTGCCAGCCAGAATCGAAACACCATATATTTT. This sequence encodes CASQNRNTIYF.

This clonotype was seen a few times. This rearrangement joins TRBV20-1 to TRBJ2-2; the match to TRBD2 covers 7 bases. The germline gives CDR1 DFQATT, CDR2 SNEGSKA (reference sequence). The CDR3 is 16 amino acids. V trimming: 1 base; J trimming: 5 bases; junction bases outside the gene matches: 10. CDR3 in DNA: TGCAGTGCTAGAGCGGCAGGGAGGGTCGAGACCGGGGAGCTGTTTTTT. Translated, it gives CSARAAGRVETGELFF.

CDR3 residues: CASSLEGQPPNTGELFF. In DNA, the CDR3 is TGTGCCAGCAGCTTGGAGGGACAGCCTCCGAACACCGGGGAGCTGTTTTTT. The V and J genes are TRBV5-5 and TRBJ2-2, with 7 bases fitting TRBD1. The CDR3 extends over 17 amino acids. The germline gives CDR1 SGHKS, CDR2 YYEKEE (reference sequence). The V gene end was trimmed by 0 bases and the J gene end by 0 bases; junction bases not matched to a gene: 5.

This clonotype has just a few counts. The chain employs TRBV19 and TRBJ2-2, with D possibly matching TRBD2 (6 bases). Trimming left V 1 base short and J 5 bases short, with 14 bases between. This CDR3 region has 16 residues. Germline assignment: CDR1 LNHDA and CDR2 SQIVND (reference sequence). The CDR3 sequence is CASSIGAAGRTGELFF. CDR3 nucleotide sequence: TGTGCCAGTAGTATAGGTGCGGCGGGACGAACCGGGGAGCTGTTTTTT.

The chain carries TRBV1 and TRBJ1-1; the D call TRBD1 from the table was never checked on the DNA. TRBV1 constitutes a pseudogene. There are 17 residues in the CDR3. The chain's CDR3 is CTRDGDTLGQGRTEAFF. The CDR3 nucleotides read TGCACCAGGGACGGGGACACCTTGGGACAGGGGAGGACTGAAGCTTTCTTT.

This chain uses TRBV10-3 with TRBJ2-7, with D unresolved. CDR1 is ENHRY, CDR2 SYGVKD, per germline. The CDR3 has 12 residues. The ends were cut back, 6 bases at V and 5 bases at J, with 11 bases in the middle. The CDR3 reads CAISGRGDEQYF. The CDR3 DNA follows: TGTGCCATCAGCGGTCGTGGGGACGAGCAGTACTTC.

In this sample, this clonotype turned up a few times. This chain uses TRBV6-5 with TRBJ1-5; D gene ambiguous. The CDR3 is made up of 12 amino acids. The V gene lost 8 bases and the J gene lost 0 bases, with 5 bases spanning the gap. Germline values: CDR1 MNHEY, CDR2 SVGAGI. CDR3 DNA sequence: TGTGCCAGCGGGCGTAGCAATCAGCCCCAGCATTTT. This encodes CASGRSNQPQHF.

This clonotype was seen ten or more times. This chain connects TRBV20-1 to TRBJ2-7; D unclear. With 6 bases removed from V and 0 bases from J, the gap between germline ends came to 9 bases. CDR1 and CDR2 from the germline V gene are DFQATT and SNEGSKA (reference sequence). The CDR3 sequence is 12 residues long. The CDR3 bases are TGCAGTGCGGCGTACCCCTCCTACGAGCAGTACTTC. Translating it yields CSAAYPSYEQYF.

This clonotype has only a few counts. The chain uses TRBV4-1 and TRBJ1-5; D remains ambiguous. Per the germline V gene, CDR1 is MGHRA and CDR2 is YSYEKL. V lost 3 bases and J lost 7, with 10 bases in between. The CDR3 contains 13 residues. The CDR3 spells CASSHPGEQPQHF. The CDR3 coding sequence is TGCGCCAGCAGCCATCCTGGGGAGCAGCCCCAGCATTTT.

Here the CDR3 reads CASSPRLAEDTQYF. As DNA, the CDR3 is TGTGCCAGCAGCCCGAGACTAGCGGAGGATACGCAGTATTTT. This chain joins TRBV4-2 and TRBJ2-3; 9 bases are a match to TRBD2. The CDR3 totals 14 residues. Unmatched junction bases numbered 5, after V lost 4 bases and J lost 6 bases. Per germline, CDR1 LGHNA and CDR2 YNFKEQ.

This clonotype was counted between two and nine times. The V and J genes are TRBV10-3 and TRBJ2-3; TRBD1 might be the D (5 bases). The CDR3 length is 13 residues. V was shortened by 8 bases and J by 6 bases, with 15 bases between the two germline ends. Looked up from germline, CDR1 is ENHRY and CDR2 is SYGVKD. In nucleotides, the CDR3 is TGTGCCATCCAAAAGGGGCACCCGGATACGCAGTATTTT. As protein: CAIQKGHPDTQYF.

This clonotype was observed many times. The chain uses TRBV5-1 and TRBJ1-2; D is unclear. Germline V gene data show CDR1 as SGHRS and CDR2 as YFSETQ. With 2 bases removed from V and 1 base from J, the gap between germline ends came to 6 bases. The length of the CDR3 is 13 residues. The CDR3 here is CASSLADNYGYTF. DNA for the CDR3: TGCGCCAGCAGCTTAGCCGATAACTATGGCTACACCTTC.

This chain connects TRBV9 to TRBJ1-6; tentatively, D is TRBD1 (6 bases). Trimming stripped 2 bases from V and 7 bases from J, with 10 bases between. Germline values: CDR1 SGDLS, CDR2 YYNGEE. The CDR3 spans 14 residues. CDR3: CASSVGQQNSPLHF. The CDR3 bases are TGTGCCAGCAGCGTCGGACAGCAAAATTCACCCCTCCACTTT.